The clone carrying this T cell receptor (beta chain) was seen more than once but under ten times. What it binds is not known. The use of a sample-barcoded 5' primer and a J-beta primer mix characterized a second PCR of roughly 6 to 11 cycles. One entry per CDR3 protein results from TCRdb running MiXCR on the 5' RACE reads. The data contain around 1.5 million distinct CDR3 sequences, about 31% of them singletons. The sample providers were healthy Caucasian people from Russia, aged roughly 6 to 90. The authors drew ten milliliters of peripheral blood from each donor. This entry belongs to a study of blood T cells in healthy people across ages. Study-wide findings and caveats: Estimates drawn from one million T cells were deemed to understate diversity.

This TCR derives from a woman aged 25 to 39 in good health. Material for sequencing was blood.

The chain's CDR3 is CSVGEATGELFF. In DNA form, the CDR3 reads TGCAGCGTTGGTGAGGCTACCGGGGAGCTGTTTTTT. The chain recombines TRBV29-1 with TRBJ2-2; no reliable D call. Germline values: CDR1 SQVTM, CDR2 ANQGSEA. V was pared by 4 bases and J by 5 bases, with 8 bases between. This CDR3 spans 12 amino acids.